The 19 T cell receptor beta chains reported below all come from one sample, sequenced in a study of OX40 agonist ivuxolimab in advanced cancers. The assay was immunoSEQ multiplex PCR, and TCRdb's table has in-frame clones only and misses some. The table lists over 40,000 clones, approximately 83% of them singletons. The input for sequencing was CD4+ or CD8+ T cells sorted from blood, taken in a trial of the OX40 agonist ivuxolimab. These receptors all stem from an adult with an advanced solid tumor such as melanoma, head and neck, liver or kidney cancer.

The V gene is TRBV18, the J gene TRBJ2-7, with 9 bases fitting TRBD2. Germline CDR1 reads KGHSH; CDR2 reads LQKENI. With 0 bases clipped from V and 2 bases from J, the junction kept 5 bases outside the gene matches. This CDR3 is built from 16 residues. For the CDR3, the DNA is TGTGCCAGCTCACCACCTAGCGGGAGTTTGGCCTACGAGCAGTACTTC. Amino acids: CASSPPSGSLAYEQYF.

The chain links TRBV10-3 to TRBJ1-2, with D possibly TRBD1 on 6 matching bases. V shed 0 bases and J shed 0 bases, with 14 bases lying between them. Germline-derived CDR1 and CDR2 are ENHRY and SYGVKD. CDR3 length: 17 amino acids. In DNA, the CDR3 is TGTGCCATCAGTGAGTCGGCCGGACAGTCAGCTAACTATGGCTACACCTTC. Protein product: CAISESAGQSANYGYTF.

The chain uses TRBV9 and TRBJ2-1; TRBD2 matches at 7 bases. CDR1 and CDR2 from the germline V gene are SGDLS and YYNGEE. Trimming removed 6 bases from V and 9 bases from J; junction bases left unmatched: 12. CDR3 length: 14 amino acids. The chain's CDR3 is CASTLGLVVGEQFF. The CDR3, as DNA: TGTGCCAGCACCCTAGGACTAGTCGTGGGTGAGCAGTTCTTC.

The chain couples TRBV2 to TRBJ1-4; no clear D gene. The CDR3 runs to 18 residues. Between the trimmed V and J ends, which lost 5 bases and 0 bases, there was a span of 19 bases. Per the germline V gene, CDR1 is SNHLY and CDR2 is FYNNEI. CDR3: CASSTESRPSTTNEKLFF. The CDR3 bases are TGTGCCAGCAGTACAGAGTCTAGACCTTCGACAACTAATGAAAAACTGTTTTTT.

The chain has TRBV6-6 and TRBJ1-6; 7 bases match TRBD1. This CDR3 has 13 residues. V trimming: 7 bases; J trimming: 5 bases; junction bases outside the gene matches: 2. The germline gives CDR1 MNHNY, CDR2 SVGAGI (reference sequence). In nucleotides, the CDR3 is TGTGCCAGCATGACAGGGAATAATTCACCCCTCCACTTT. It encodes CASMTGNNSPLHF.

In its sample, this clone was seen a few times. This sequence joins TRBV30 and TRBJ2-1; 10 bases map to TRBD1. V shed 1 base and J 2 bases; nucleotides not matched to a gene: 2. The V gene's germline CDR1 is GTSNPN and CDR2 SVGIG (reference sequence). The length of the CDR3 is 15 residues. The CDR3 DNA reads as TGTGCCTGGAGTGCGGGACAGGGGACCTACAATGAGCAGTTCTTC. This translates into CAWSAGQGTYNEQFF.

The chain joins TRBV5-4 to TRBJ1-1, with D possibly TRBD1 on 6 matching bases. In germline, CDR1 is SGHNT, CDR2 YYREEE (reference sequence). There are 15 residues in the CDR3. Trimming took 0 bases from V and 0 from J, leaving 9 bases between them. For the CDR3, the DNA is TGTGCCAGCAGCTTGGGTGGACAGCTGAACACTGAAGCTTTCTTT. Residues: CASSLGGQLNTEAFF.

This chain connects TRBV6-1 to TRBJ2-3; D may match TRBD1 or TRBD2 (5 bases each). V was clipped by 6 bases and J by 6 bases, with 16 bases between them. The germline V gene encodes CDR1 MNHNS and CDR2 SASEGT. This CDR3 contains 14 residues. This CDR3 is CASSPGPPADTQYF. CDR3 bases: TGTGCCAGCAGCCCGGGACCGCCGGCCGATACGCAGTATTTT.

The V gene is TRBV7-9, the J gene TRBJ2-1, with D unclear. Germline-derived CDR1 and CDR2 are SEHNR and FQNEAQ (reference sequence). The CDR3 length is 12 residues. V was pared by 4 bases and J by 13 bases, with 14 bases between. The CDR3 bases are TGTGCCAGCAGCTCCATCTCGCCAGGTCAGTTCTTC. Translating it yields CASSSISPGQFF.

This chain joins TRBV28 and TRBJ1-1; no clear D gene. The CDR3 sequence is 15 residues long. Germline assignment: CDR1 MDHEN and CDR2 SYDVKM. V lost 2 bases to trimming and J lost 1 base, with 11 bases between them. The CDR3 loop is CASSLDAYANTEAFF. CDR3 coding DNA: TGTGCCAGCAGTTTAGATGCATACGCGAACACTGAAGCTTTCTTT.

This rearrangement joins TRBV7-2 to TRBJ2-3; TRBD1 or TRBD2 may be the D gene (6 bases each). The CDR3 totals 15 residues. CDR1 and CDR2 (germline): SGHTA, FQGNSA. V was clipped by 5 bases and J by 1 base, with 13 bases between them. CDR3 bases: TGTGCCAGCAGCCCCTCTCGGGGGCGCACAGATACGCAGTATTTT. Protein: CASSPSRGRTDTQYF. Full variable domain (rest looked up from reference TRBV7-2 and TRBJ2-3): GAGVSQSPSNKVTEKGKDVELRCDPISGHTALYWYRQSLGQGLEFLIYFQGNSAPDKSGLPSDRFSAERTGGSVSTLTIQRTQQEDSAVYLCASSPSRGRTDTQYFGPGTRLTVL.

This rearrangement joins TRBV19 to TRBJ1-5; D remains unclear. This CDR3 spans 15 amino acids. Germline CDR1 reads LNHDA; CDR2 reads SQIVND (reference sequence). V lost 2 bases to trimming and J lost 6 bases, with 14 bases between them. The CDR3 is CASSIISGSGQPQHF. The CDR3 nucleotides read TGTGCCAGTAGTATAATATCCGGGAGCGGTCAGCCCCAGCATTTT. The variable domain in full, with the rest retrieved from reference TRBV19 and TRBJ1-5, is DGGITQSPKYLFRKEGQNVTLSCEQNLNHDAMYWYRQDPGQGLRLIYYSQIVNDFQKGDIAEGYSVSREKKESFPLTVTSAQKNPTAFYLCASSIISGSGQPQHFGDGTRLSIL.

V gene TRBV7-9 combines with J gene TRBJ1-4, with 8 bases aligning to TRBD1. The V and J ends lost 4 bases and 4 bases, in that order; junction bases with no gene match: 8. This CDR3 contains 16 residues. Germline values: CDR1 SEHNR, CDR2 FQNEAQ (reference sequence). This CDR3 reads CASSSRQGAGNEKLFF. CDR3 DNA: TGTGCCAGCAGCTCCCGCCAGGGGGCAGGTAATGAAAAACTGTTTTTT.

The chain carries TRBV19 and TRBJ2-5; 7 bases align to TRBD1. V lost 10 bases and J lost 5; bases outside the gene matches: 7. CDR3 length: 12 amino acids. The germline V gene encodes CDR1 LNHDA and CDR2 SQIVND (reference sequence). The CDR3 DNA follows: TGTGCCACCGCGACAGGGATGGAGACCCAGTACTTC. It encodes CATATGMETQYF. The full variable domain, completed using reference TRBV19 and TRBJ2-5, is DGGITQSPKYLFRKEGQNVTLSCEQNLNHDAMYWYRQDPGQGLRLIYYSQIVNDFQKGDIAEGYSVSREKKESFPLTVTSAQKNPTAFYLCATATGMETQYFGPGTRLLVL.

This clone appeared a single time. The genes are TRBV6-6 and TRBJ1-6, with D unresolved. The CDR3 has 10 amino acids. Trimming removed 9 bases from V and 9 bases from J, with 6 bases in between. CDR1 is MNHNY, CDR2 SVGAGI, per germline (reference sequence). DNA for the CDR3: TGTGCCAGGGATATTTCACCCCTCCACTTT. Its protein product is CARDISPLHF.

The chain employs TRBV6-1 and TRBJ2-7; 8 bases align to TRBD1. There are 18 residues in the CDR3. CDR1 and CDR2 (germline): MNHNS, SASEGT. J lost 2 bases, V lost 4 bases, and 16 bases had no gene match. CDR3 sequence (DNA): TGTGCCAGCAGTGGTAGACAGGGGTCGTCCAGTGCCACCTACGAGCAGTACTTC. Translating it yields CASSGRQGSSSATYEQYF.

CDR3 DNA sequence: TGTGCCAGCAGCTTAGGACGGAATAGCAATCAGCCCCAGCATTTT. This translates into CASSLGRNSNQPQHF. The chain is built from TRBV7-8 and TRBJ1-5; D gene unclear. CDR1 is SGHVS, CDR2 FQNEAQ, per germline. The V and J ends lost 1 base and 0 bases respectively, with 7 bases between them. The CDR3 has 15 residues.

This chain uses TRBV5-6 with TRBJ1-1; no clear D. The V gene lost 0 bases and the J gene lost 3 bases, with 15 bases spanning the gap. CDR1 SGHDT and CDR2 YYEEEE come from the germline V gene. This CDR3 comprises 16 residues. The CDR3 region is CASSLGGSRWYTEAFF. Here the CDR3 DNA reads TGTGCCAGCAGCTTGGGAGGGTCCAGGTGGTACACTGAAGCTTTCTTT.

The chain recombines TRBV10-1 with TRBJ1-1; D is unclear. Per germline, CDR1 WNHNN and CDR2 SYGVQD (reference sequence). The CDR3 sequence is 12 residues long. Between the trimmed V and J ends, which lost 10 bases and 8 bases, there was a span of 17 bases. This CDR3 is CAIPGPSSEAFF. The CDR3 nucleotides are TGCGCCATCCCAGGACCATCCTCAGAAGCTTTCTTT.